The T cell receptor (beta chain) under discussion was sequenced for a study of read filtering for tumor transcriptome and immune sequencing. Study-wide findings and caveats: Correlation between methods rose after single-read clonotypes were removed. The CD138-negative fraction was mixed bone marrow immune cells, not pure T cells.

This clonotype occurred many times. What it recognizes is unknown. The CDR3 is 14 amino acids. Per germline, CDR1 DFQATT and CDR2 SNEGSKA (reference sequence). The germline V and J ends were trimmed by 4 bases and 3 bases, with 15 bases remaining between them. Bone marrow was sampled from every patient at the time of active disease. From roughly 390 ng of RNA, a library with molecular barcoded alpha/delta and beta/gamma adaptors was made. Each CDR3 protein gets one entry after TCRdb re-called the reads with MiXCR. The sample records some 24,000 distinct CDR3 sequences, about 20% being singletons. The sequence was collected from a donor aged 40 or older with multiple myeloma. This chain uses TRBV20-1 with TRBJ1-2, with D uncertain. Specimen: a population of CD138-negative cells sorted from bone marrow. CDR3 in amino acids: CSAIFRTMDYGYTF. The CDR3, as DNA: TGCAGTGCTATATTTAGAACGATGGACTATGGCTACACCTTC.